The source of this T cell receptor beta chain is a study of patients and donors after allogeneic stem cell transplantation. J gave up 4 bases and V 2 bases, and 6 bases lay outside the gene matches. The CDR3 runs 15 residues. The V gene's germline CDR1 is SGDLS and CDR2 YYNGEE. TCRdb re-called the RT-PCR reads with MiXCR, one entry per CDR3 protein. The sample has about 200,000 distinct CDR3 sequences; roughly two fifths are singletons. The source is a human donor who was either an allogeneic HSCT recipient or a stem cell or donor lymphocyte infusion donor (not recorded which). It is not recorded whose cells these are; they may come from a transplant donor. Source material: blood, either unsorted or a sorted T cell fraction (not recorded which). The chain carries TRBV9 and TRBJ1-5, with TRBD1 matching over 7 bases. CDR3 protein: CASSVPDRANQPQHF. The CDR3 DNA is TGTGCCAGCAGCGTCCCAGACAGGGCTAATCAGCCCCAGCATTTT. The full variable domain, with the rest looked up from reference TRBV9 and TRBJ1-5, is DSGVTQTPKHLITATGQRVTLRCSPRSGDLSVYWYQQSLDQGLQFLIQYYNGEERAKGNILERFSAQQFPDLHSELNLSSLELGDSALYFCASSVPDRANQPQHFGDGTRLSIL.